The 8 T cell receptor beta chains reported below all come from one sample, sequenced in a study of long-term antiretroviral therapy in people with HIV. Version v3.0 of the immunoSEQ assay ran at survey level. TCRdb's table, derived via immunoSEQ multiplex PCR, lists solely in-frame clones and lacks some. The sample holds over 25,000 clones, around 87% seen once. Sample: unsorted PBMCs, taken 0.5 years after starting antiretroviral therapy. The receptors were sampled from a woman aged 18-29 years with HIV.

This chain connects TRBV7-2 to TRBJ2-3; D ambiguous. Per germline, CDR1 SGHTA and CDR2 FQGNSA. V dropped 5 bases and J dropped 7 bases, with 10 bases sitting between them. CDR3 length: 12 amino acids. The chain's CDR3 is CASSPSINTQYF. CDR3 sequence (DNA): TGTGCCAGCAGCCCAAGTATCAATACGCAGTATTTT.

The chain links TRBV10-3 to TRBJ2-5, with 8 nucleotides matching TRBD1. CDR3 length: 15 residues. The ends lost 4 bases at V and 5 bases at J; junction bases unmatched: 9. The germline V gene encodes CDR1 ENHRY and CDR2 SYGVKD. The CDR3 sequence: CAISGETGVMETQYF. The CDR3 region has the DNA TGTGCCATCAGTGGGGAGACAGGGGTTATGGAGACCCAGTACTTC.

J is TRBJ1-2 and V is TRBV19; D not certain. This CDR3 comprises 14 residues. Per the germline V gene, CDR1 is LNHDA and CDR2 is SQIVND (reference sequence). Trimming took 5 bases from V and 7 from J, leaving 17 bases between them. In nucleotides, the CDR3 is TGTGCCAGTAGTCTCCCGACGCGTTCCGGTGGCTACACCTTC. This codes for CASSLPTRSGGYTF.

The chain carries TRBV6-5 and TRBJ1-5; no reliable D call. In germline, CDR1 is MNHEY, CDR2 SVGAGI. Trimming cost V 6 bases and J 4 bases, with 10 bases left between them. This CDR3 spans 13 amino acids. The CDR3 DNA follows: TGTGCCAGCAGGGGGATTGGAAATCAGCCCCAGCATTTT. Its translation: CASRGIGNQPQHF.

The V gene is TRBV2, the J gene TRBJ1-1; perhaps TRBD1 as D (5 bases). The CDR3 sequence is 15 residues long. Trimming cost V 3 bases and J 0 bases, with 11 bases left between them. CDR1 and CDR2 (germline): SNHLY, FYNNEI. DNA for the CDR3: TGTGCCAGCAGTGATACGGGGCAGATGAACACTGAAGCTTTCTTT. Translating it yields CASSDTGQMNTEAFF. Using reference TRBV2 and TRBJ1-1 for the parts outside the CDR3, the full variable domain is EPEVTQTPSHQVTQMGQEVILRCVPISNHLYFYWYRQILGQKVEFLVSFYNNEISEKSEIFDDQFSVERPDGSNFTLKIRSTKLEDSAMYFCASSDTGQMNTEAFFGQGTRLTVV.

The chain is built from TRBV7-3 and TRBJ1-1, with D perhaps TRBD1 (5 bases). This CDR3 contains 13 residues. V was trimmed by 5 bases and J by 3 bases, leaving 10 bases between them. Germline V gene data show CDR1 as SGHTA and CDR2 as FQGTGA. The CDR3 sequence is CASSTRGYTEAFF. CDR3 sequence (DNA): TGTGCCAGCAGCACTCGGGGGTACACTGAAGCTTTCTTT.

The V call is TRBV6-5, the J call TRBJ1-2; the D gene is possibly TRBD1 (6 bases). V dropped 6 bases and J dropped 0 bases, with 11 bases sitting between them. Germline V CDR1 and CDR2: MNHEY, SVGAGI. The CDR3 is 14 residues long. The CDR3 coding sequence is TGTGCCAGCAGATTCAGGGGTTCTAACTATGGCTACACCTTC. Translating gives CASRFRGSNYGYTF.

The chain combines TRBV9 with TRBJ1-2, with 8 bases lining up with TRBD1. This CDR3 contains 14 residues. The V segment lost 6 bases and the J segment 5 bases; nucleotides outside the gene matches: 9. Looked up from germline, CDR1 is SGDLS and CDR2 is YYNGEE. The CDR3 nucleotides are TGTGCCAGCAACCCCGGACAGGGAGGTTATGGCTACACCTTC. It yields the protein CASNPGQGGYGYTF. The entire variable domain, with the rest obtained from reference TRBV9 and TRBJ1-2, is as follows: DSGVTQTPKHLITATGQRVTLRCSPRSGDLSVYWYQQSLDQGLQFLIQYYNGEERAKGNILERFSAQQFPDLHSELNLSSLELGDSALYFCASNPGQGGYGYTFGSGTRLTVV.